These 5 T cell receptor beta chains were sequenced from one sample in a study of CD4 T cells in relation to SARS-CoV-2 and coronaviruses. The unexposed donors gave CD4+ T cells in about 2011-2018, prior to COVID-19. Isolation of CD4+ T cells took place after less than twelve days in culture. These receptors' antigens are unknown. Only in-frame clones appear in the TCRdb table, and some are missing; sequencing was by immunoSEQ multiplex PCR. The data show about 26,000 clones, about 70% seen once. Specimen: CD4+ T cells from PBMCs, cultured in vitro. The receptors stem from a human donor in good health.

This clone was seen a few times. The chain links TRBV2 to TRBJ1-5; D is unresolved. The CDR3 is 13 residues long. The V end lost 8 bases, the J end lost 0 bases, and 8 bases lay between the germline ends. Germline V gene data show CDR1 as SNHLY and CDR2 as FYNNEI. CDR3 sequence (DNA): TGTGCCAGCCAGCTCGATAGCAATCAGCCCCAGCATTTT. Amino acid sequence: CASQLDSNQPQHF.

The rearrangement joins TRBV5-8 to TRBJ2-7; 7 bases agree with TRBD1. Per the germline V gene, CDR1 is SGHTS and CDR2 is YDEGEE. The CDR3 is made up of 11 amino acids. J gave up 10 bases and V 4 bases, and 5 bases lay outside the gene matches. This CDR3 is CASSQHRGQYF. CDR3 in DNA: TGTGCCAGCAGCCAACACAGGGGTCAGTACTTC.

The J gene is TRBJ2-3, the V gene TRBV29-1, with no clear D. The CDR3 extends over 13 amino acids. The germline V gene has CDR1 SQVTM and CDR2 ANQGSEA. Trimming removed 4 bases from V and 2 bases from J, with 10 bases in between. Written as DNA, the CDR3 is TGCAGCGTTGTAGGGCCACTCACAGATACGCAGTATTTT. It translates to CSVVGPLTDTQYF.

This rearrangement joins TRBV2 to TRBJ1-3; D ambiguous. Germline V gene lookup returns CDR1 SNHLY and CDR2 FYNNEI. Trimming removed 1 base at V and 8 bases at J, with 9 bases between. The CDR3 is 13 amino acids. Written as DNA, the CDR3 is TGTGCCAGCAGTGAAGGGACTCGCCACACCATATATTTT. This sequence encodes CASSEGTRHTIYF.

The chain employs TRBV7-6 and TRBJ2-2; maybe TRBD1 (5 bases). Trimming removed 5 bases from V and 8 bases from J, with 18 bases in between. Germline loops: CDR1 SGHVS, CDR2 FNYEAQ. The CDR3 has 15 amino acids. CDR3 nucleotides: TGTGCCAGCAGCCAATACAAGGGGATTTCAGGGGAGCTGTTTTTT. Its translation: CASSQYKGISGELFF.